This TCR beta chain was identified in a study of Ad26.COV2.S vaccination and SARS-CoV-2 variants. As for treatment: approximately 18 received Ad26.COV2.S at low or high dose, single or two shots; about 5 received placebo; per-sample allocation not given. All samples were drawn on day 63, counting from the first vaccine or placebo injection. Only in-frame clones appear in the TCRdb table, and some are missing; sequencing was by immunoSEQ multiplex PCR. The sample lists about 430,000 clones, roughly 90% occurring once. CDR3 length equals 13 residues. Trimming cost V 6 bases and J 2 bases, with 10 bases left between them.

This clonotype was obtained from a person between 18 and 59 years old who received the Ad26.COV2.S COVID-19 vaccine or a placebo. The chain carries TRBV12-3 or TRBV12-4 and TRBJ1-2; the D is unclear. The input for sequencing was peripheral blood, taken in a trial of Ad26.COV2.S vaccine versus placebo. In DNA form, the CDR3 reads TGTGCCAGCAGCCGGACTGTAAACTATGGCTACACCTTC. This sequence encodes CASSRTVNYGYTF.